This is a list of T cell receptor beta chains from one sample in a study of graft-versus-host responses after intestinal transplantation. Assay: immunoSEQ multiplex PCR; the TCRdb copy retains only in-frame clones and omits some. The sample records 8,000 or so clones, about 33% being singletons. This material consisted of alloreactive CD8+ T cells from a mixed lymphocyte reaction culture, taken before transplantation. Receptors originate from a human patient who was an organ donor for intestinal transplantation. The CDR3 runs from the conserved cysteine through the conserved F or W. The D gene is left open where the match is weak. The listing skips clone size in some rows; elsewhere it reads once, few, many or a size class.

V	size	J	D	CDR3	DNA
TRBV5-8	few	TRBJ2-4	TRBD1	CASSHRGKNIQYF	TGTGCCAGCAGCCACAGGGGCAAAAACATTCAGTACTTC
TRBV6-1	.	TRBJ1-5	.	CASSAGYSNQPQHF	TGTGCCAGCAGCGCAGGTTATAGCAATCAGCCCCAGCATTTT
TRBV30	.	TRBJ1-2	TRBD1	CAWSPGQGLGGYTF	TGTGCCTGGAGCCCAGGACAGGGATTGGGTGGCTACACCTTC
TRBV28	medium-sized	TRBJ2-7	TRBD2	CASSLRSGSWVEQYF	TGTGCCAGCAGTTTAAGAAGCGGGAGTTGGGTCGAGCAGTACTTC
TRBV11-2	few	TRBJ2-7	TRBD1	CASSPLTRDRAYEQYF	TGTGCCAGCAGCCCGCTCACCCGGGACAGGGCCTACGAGCAGTACTTC
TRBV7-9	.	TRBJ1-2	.	CASSRARSYGYTF	TGTGCCAGCAGCCGCGCCAGGTCCTATGGCTACACCTTC
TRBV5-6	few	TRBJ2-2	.	CASIFQGRNTGELFF	TGTGCCAGCATTTTCCAGGGGAGAAACACCGGGGAGCTGTTTTTT
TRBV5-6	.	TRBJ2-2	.	CASSSYRIANTGELFF	TGTGCCAGCAGCTCTTACAGAATCGCGAACACCGGGGAGCTGTTTTTT
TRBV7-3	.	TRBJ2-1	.	CASSLKTSRMLYNEQFF	TGTGCCAGCAGCTTAAAAACTAGCCGTATGCTGTACAATGAGCAGTTCTTC
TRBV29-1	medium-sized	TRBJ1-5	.	CSVERQPQHF	TGCAGCGTTGAGCGTCAGCCCCAGCATTTT
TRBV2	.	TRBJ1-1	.	CASSVFTGLMNTEAFF	TGTGCCAGCAGTGTTTTTACAGGGTTAATGAACACTGAAGCTTTCTTT
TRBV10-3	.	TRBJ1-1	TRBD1	CAISGVPGQMNTEAFF	TGTGCCATCAGTGGGGTACCGGGACAGATGAACACTGAAGCTTTCTTT
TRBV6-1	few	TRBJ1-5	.	CASSEHLGFGRESNQPQHF	TGTGCCAGCAGTGAACATTTAGGATTCGGGAGGGAAAGCAATCAGCCCCAGCATTTT